This T cell receptor beta chain was identified in a study of cytomegalovirus exposure and HLA in healthy donors. The germline V gene has CDR1 MDHEN and CDR2 SYDVKM. This CDR3 contains 15 residues. V lost 6 bases and J 3 bases, leaving 18 bases between the germline ends. The PCR used 60 Vbeta and 13 Jbeta primers. Some clones are missing from TCRdb's copy, which holds only in-frame ones; the method was immunoSEQ multiplex PCR. The sample holds under 75,000 clones. Points on this clone: The antigen is undetermined.

Whole-study findings and limits: Presence/absence results assume similar sequencing depth per donor, which may not hold. Later analysis showed most CMV-associated TCR beta chains appearing HLA-restricted.

The chain employs TRBV28 and TRBJ2-7, with a tentative D call TRBD2 (6 bases). Input material: PBMCs. The TCR originated in a female donor in good health and CMV-seropositive. The CDR3 nucleotides read TGTGCCAGCAGAACCACGGGAGAAAATAGCTACGAGCAGTACTTC. It codes for CASRTTGENSYEQYF.